A single sample gave rise to the 11 T cell receptor beta chains below, sequenced in a study of T cells in Graves' hyperthyroidism and ophthalmopathy. Amplification yielded TCR beta CDR3 regions, with RNA transcripts as the source. Carried out on the TCR CDR3, a first-round RT-PCR used the HTBI primer set. TCRdb re-called the multiplex PCR reads with MiXCR, one entry per CDR3 protein. The sample contains some 300,000 distinct CDR3 sequences, 10% to 15% of which appear only once. The sample taken for sequencing was blood. The receptors were gathered from a woman in her twenties or thirties with Graves' hyperthyroidism that later progressed to Graves' ophthalmopathy.

This clonotype showed up many times. The chain has TRBV28 and TRBJ2-5; possibly TRBD1 for D (6 bases). CDR1 and CDR2 from the germline V gene are MDHEN and SYDVKM. The CDR3 runs 13 residues. With 4 bases removed from V and 2 bases from J, the gap between germline ends came to 8 bases. CDR3 DNA sequence: TGTGCCAGCAGTTCCGGACAGCAAGAGACCCAGTACTTC. Encoded protein: CASSSGQQETQYF.

This clonotype showed up many times. The chain has TRBV30 and TRBJ1-1, with D uncertain. The CDR3 sequence is 15 residues long. Germline V gene lookup returns CDR1 GTSNPN and CDR2 SVGIG (reference sequence). The V end lost 5 bases, the J end lost 3 bases, and 19 bases lay between the germline ends. This chain's CDR3 is CAWDTNAYGDTEAFF. The CDR3 DNA follows: TGTGCCTGGGACACTAACGCCTATGGGGACACTGAAGCTTTCTTT.

The rearrangement links TRBV19 to TRBJ2-7; TRBD2 aligns across 9 bases. This CDR3 contains 15 residues. V lost 4 bases, J lost 3 bases, and 7 bases stayed unmatched. CDR1 is LNHDA and CDR2 is SQIVND in the germline V gene (reference sequence). CDR3 DNA: TGTGCCAGTAGTAGTAAACTAGCGGGCGGCTACGAGCAGTACTTC. This gives the protein CASSSKLAGGYEQYF.

This clonotype was recorded many times. This rearrangement joins TRBV28 to TRBJ1-2; a weak D match, TRBD1 (5 bases). This CDR3 is 14 amino acids long. V was trimmed by 6 bases and J by 3 bases, leaving 14 bases between them. Germline V gene lookup returns CDR1 MDHEN and CDR2 SYDVKM. CDR3 coding DNA: TGTGCCAGCAGCGGGCCGGGGGACCACTATGGCTACACCTTC. Its translation is CASSGPGDHYGYTF.

The gene calls are TRBV6-2 or TRBV6-3 and TRBJ2-5; no reliable D call. CDR1 and CDR2 (germline): MNHEY, SVGEGT. Trimming left V 3 bases short and J 3 bases short, with 8 bases between. The CDR3 is 13 amino acids. The CDR3, as DNA: TGTGCCAGCAGTTATGTCATGAAAGAGACCCAGTACTTC. Protein sequence: CASSYVMKETQYF.

There are many counts of this clonotype. The chain joins TRBV7-8 to TRBJ2-7; tentatively, D is TRBD2 (6 bases). The V end lost 4 bases, the J end lost 3 bases, and 10 bases lay between the germline ends. Looked up from germline, CDR1 is SGHVS and CDR2 is FQNEAQ. The CDR3 runs to 13 residues. The CDR3 region has the DNA TGTGCCAGCAGCTCCCTGGACTACTACGAGCAGTACTTC. This encodes CASSSLDYYEQYF.

The chain is built from TRBV10-2 and TRBJ1-4, with D perhaps matching TRBD1 (5 bases). Trimming removed 6 bases at V and 0 bases at J, with 11 bases between. CDR3 size: 15 residues. Germline V lookup: CDR1 WSHSY, CDR2 SAAADI. CDR3 DNA: TGCGCCAGCAGGGGGGGGGATGCAACTAATGAAAAACTGTTTTTT. Residues: CASRGGDATNEKLFF.

In DNA, the CDR3 is TGTGCCAGCAGGATCCAGGGGGATAGCACCGGGGAGCTGTTTTTT. This sequence encodes CASRIQGDSTGELFF. J is TRBJ2-2 and V is TRBV28, with 7 bases that match TRBD1. J lost 4 bases, V lost 6 bases, and 8 bases had no gene match. The CDR3 spans 15 residues. Germline loops: CDR1 MDHEN, CDR2 SYDVKM.

This clonotype came up many times. The chain is built from TRBV5-4 and TRBJ1-1; 8 nucleotides agree with TRBD1. CDR3 size: 14 residues. Germline V CDR1 and CDR2: SGHNT, YYREEE (reference sequence). Trimming took 5 bases from V and 1 from J; bases not matched to a gene: 4. DNA of the CDR3: TGTGCCAGCAGGCCCGACAGGGGGAACACTGAAGCTTTCTTT. Translating gives CASRPDRGNTEAFF.

Many counts were recorded for this clonotype. The gene calls are TRBV5-1 and TRBJ2-1; 9 bases agree with TRBD1. Looked up from germline, CDR1 is SGHRS and CDR2 is YFSETQ. The V and J ends lost 4 bases and 7 bases, in that order; junction bases with no gene match: 3. CDR3 length: 13 residues. The CDR3 nucleotides read TGCGCCAGCAGCCAGACAGGGGGGAATGAGCAGTTCTTC. As protein: CASSQTGGNEQFF.

The J gene is TRBJ2-2, the V gene TRBV7-9, with 14 bases lining up with TRBD2. The CDR3 extends over 20 amino acids. Germline V gene lookup returns CDR1 SEHNR and CDR2 FQNEAQ (reference sequence). Trimming took 3 bases from V and 0 from J; bases not matched to a gene: 9. The CDR3 DNA reads as TGTGCCAGCAGCTTCGAAATCGGGGGACTAGCGGGAGCGAACACCGGGGAGCTGTTTTTT. It encodes CASSFEIGGLAGANTGELFF.